Sequencing of this TCR beta chain was carried out in a study of T cells expressing NK-cell markers. Study summary: HCMV seropositivity marked most of the eight sequenced donors; one was seronegative.

Following a re-call of the 5' RACE reads, TCRdb has one entry per CDR3 protein and lacks DNA. The sample includes 350,000 to 450,000 distinct CDR3 sequences. CDR3 size: 18 residues. In germline, CDR1 is LGHNA, CDR2 YNFKEQ. The chain links TRBV4-2 to TRBJ2-7; as DNA is missing, the TRBD1 call by TCRdb cannot be tested. The source of this sequence is a man aged 18 to 69 in good health. Sequenced input: blood T cells: a sorted CD56 or NKG2C T cell subset, CD4+ or CD8+ T cells, or bulk PBMC T cells (not recorded which). The CDR3 is CASSQQRIGRGTTYEQYF.